Listed below are T cell receptor beta chains from one sample, sequenced in a study of CD8 T cells in Susac syndrome. One entry per CDR3 protein results from TCRdb running MiXCR on the immunoSEQ multiplex PCR reads. The data contain some 70,000 distinct CDR3 sequences, roughly 94% of them singletons. The specimen was CD8+ T cells from PBMCs. The receptors derive from a human donor with multiple sclerosis. Each CDR3 is given with its conserved first and last residue. The D gene is left open where the match is weak. Size values are once, few and many counts, or a class for expanded clones, and some rows have none.

cdr3_length,d_call,j_call,clone_size,v_call,cdr3_nt,cdr3_aa
12,-,TRBJ1-1,-,TRBV25-1,TGTGCCAGCGTAGGCGGGGCGACTGAAGCTTTCTTT,CASVGGATEAFF
12,-,TRBJ2-1,-,TRBV14,TGTGCCAGCAGCCCCGGGTGGGATGAGCAGTTCTTC,CASSPGWDEQFF
14,-,TRBJ2-3,-,TRBV29-1,TGCAGCGTTGGAGTGGAGGATTTGTCAGATACGCAGTATTTT,CSVGVEDLSDTQYF
13,-,TRBJ2-7,-,TRBV4-1,TGCGCCAGCAGCCACGGACACGTCTACGAGCAGTACTTC,CASSHGHVYEQYF
16,TRBD1,TRBJ2-2,-,TRBV19,TGTGCCAGTAGACCCCCGGGACAGGGGGAAGCCGGGGAGCTGTTTTTT,CASRPPGQGEAGELFF
18,-,TRBJ2-5,once,TRBV20-1,TGCAGTGCTAGAGATCTATCGCGGCGGGGGCCCATCCAAGAGACCCAGTACTTC,CSARDLSRRGPIQETQYF
13,-,TRBJ2-7,once,TRBV15,TGTGCCACCAGCGGTTCGCGGTCCTACGAGCAGTACTTC,CATSGSRSYEQYF
18,TRBD2,TRBJ2-1,once,TRBV6-5,TGTGCCAGCAGTTTTAGCCCGACTAGCGGGAGGGCCTACAATGAGCAGTTCTTC,CASSFSPTSGRAYNEQFF
16,TRBD2,TRBJ2-1,-,TRBV19,TGTGCCAGTAGTATAGAGGTCGGGAGGGCCTCAGGGGAGCAGTTCTTC,CASSIEVGRASGEQFF
14,-,TRBJ1-2,-,TRBV7-9,TGTGCCAGCAGCTTAGCAGATCCAACTTATGGCTACACCTTC,CASSLADPTYGYTF
15,-,TRBJ1-2,-,TRBV27,TGTGCCAGCAGCCCCACGGGAGGGCCCTTTTATGGCTACACCTTC,CASSPTGGPFYGYTF
18,-,TRBJ1-4,-,TRBV4-1,TGCGCCAGCAGCCAAGTAACGCCCACAGCGCGTCCCGATGAAAAACTGTTTTTT,CASSQVTPTARPDEKLFF
11,-,TRBJ1-1,-,TRBV12-3/TRBV12-4,TGTGCCAGCAGTAAGAACACTGAAGTTTTCTTT,CASSKNTEVFF
18,TRBD1,TRBJ2-7,-,TRBV6-5,TGTGCCAGCAGTTACTCCAGGACAGGCCCCGCGTCTTCCTACGAGCAGTACTTC,CASSYSRTGPASSYEQYF
13,-,TRBJ2-4,-,TRBV28,TGTGCCAGCATAGATGGGGGCAAAAACATTCAGTACTTC,CASIDGGKNIQYF
13,-,TRBJ2-1,-,TRBV10-3,TGTGCCATCAGTGTGGTGGCAGGGGATGAGCAGTTCTTC,CAISVVAGDEQFF
13,-,TRBJ1-5,once,TRBV14,TGTGCCAGCAGCCAAGAATTAGGACAGCCCCAGCATTTT,CASSQELGQPQHF
18,TRBD2,TRBJ2-3,-,TRBV29-1,TGCAGCGTTGGACAGGGAGGACTAGCGGGCCATAGCACAGATACGCAGTATTTT,CSVGQGGLAGHSTDTQYF
14,TRBD1,TRBJ2-1,-,TRBV19,TGTGCCAGTAGTATCAGACAGGGGGCCGATGAGCAGTTCTTC,CASSIRQGADEQFF
15,-,TRBJ1-1,-,TRBV29-1,TGCAGCGTTGAACCCTACCTGAATGTGAACACTGAAGCTTTCTTT,CSVEPYLNVNTEAFF
12,-,TRBJ2-1,-,TRBV7-9,TGTGCCAGCAGCTCGGATACCCATGAGCAGTTCTTC,CASSSDTHEQFF
15,TRBD1,TRBJ1-5,once,TRBV20-1,TGCAGTGCTAGTATACTAGGACAGGAGTATCAGCCCCAGCATTTT,CSASILGQEYQPQHF
17,TRBD1,TRBJ2-7,-,TRBV4-3,TGCGCCAGCAGCCAAGGAGTCGGGACAGGGGGCGTCTACGAGCAGTACTTC,CASSQGVGTGGVYEQYF
14,-,TRBJ2-7,-,TRBV30,TGTGCCTGGAGTAGGACAAGGGGGGCCTACGAGCAGTACTTC,CAWSRTRGAYEQYF
13,-,TRBJ2-1,-,TRBV5-1,TGCGCCAGCAGCTTGGGCCACCACAATGAGCAGTTCTTC,CASSLGHHNEQFF
15,TRBD1,TRBJ2-7,-,TRBV27,TGTGCCAGCCAGAAGCCTCTGGGACAGGGTTACGAGCAGTACTTC,CASQKPLGQGYEQYF
14,-,TRBJ1-1,once,TRBV12-3/TRBV12-4,TGTGCCAGCAGTTTGGTCGCGGGGAACACTGAAGCTTTCTTT,CASSLVAGNTEAFF
14,TRBD1,TRBJ1-3,-,TRBV7-9,TGTGCCAGCAGCCTACAGGGGCCGCTGGACACCATATATTTT,CASSLQGPLDTIYF
15,-,TRBJ2-7,-,TRBV20-1,TGCAGTGCTAGGGGGGGAGGCGCGGTTATAGGCGAGCAGTACTTC,CSARGGGAVIGEQYF
16,-,TRBJ1-1,-,TRBV4-1,TGCGCCAGCAGCCAAAGAGGTGGGGGAGTGAACACTGAAGCTTTCTTT,CASSQRGGGVNTEAFF
16,-,TRBJ2-6,-,TRBV9,TGTGCCAGCAGCTTGGACGCTCGCTCTGGGGCCAACGTCCTGACTTTC,CASSLDARSGANVLTF
13,-,TRBJ2-7,-,TRBV30,TGTGCCTGGAGTGTAGAACCCTTTAACGAGCAGTACTTC,CAWSVEPFNEQYF